This T cell receptor beta chain was identified during a study of cytomegalovirus exposure and HLA in healthy donors. For this clone: Its antigen is not known.

13 Jbeta primers and 60 Vbeta primers were used for the PCR. This table comes from immunoSEQ multiplex PCR, and its TCRdb copy is limited to in-frame clones, with some not included. There are under 200,000 clones in the sample; around three quarters occur only once, and more than 2% lies in the top ten. Notes on the study in general: Later analysis suggested links between common viral pathogens and several top significant clusters. Several V segments, TRBV6-2 and TRBV6-3 among them, could not be told apart and were dropped. Altogether, 170 or so TCR beta chains were recorded as cytomegalovirus-associated.

The V gene end was trimmed by 5 bases and the J gene end by 4 bases; junction bases not matched to a gene: 2. Germline V gives CDR1 SGHTA, CDR2 FQGTGA. This CDR3 spans 13 amino acids. V gene TRBV7-3 combines with J gene TRBJ1-1; TRBD1 matches at 9 bases. The specimen sequenced was PBMCs. This clonotype was sampled from a man aged 50 to 59 in good health and CMV-seropositive. In nucleotides, the CDR3 is TGTGCCAGCAGCATACAGGGGGCCACTGAAGCTTTCTTT. It codes for CASSIQGATEAFF. The variable domain in full, completed from reference TRBV7-3 and TRBJ1-1, reads GAGVSQTPSNKVTEKGKYVELRCDPISGHTALYWYRQSLGQGPEFLIYFQGTGAADDSGLPNDRFFAVRPEGSVSTLKIQRTERGDSAVYLCASSIQGATEAFFGQGTRLTVV.